Shown below are 18 T cell receptor beta chains from a single sample sequenced in a study of molecular identifiers for immune sequencing clone quantification. TCRdb passed the PCR reads through MiXCR, listing each CDR3 protein once. The repertoire includes about 510,000 distinct CDR3 sequences, over 20% of them detected once, and approximately 0.84% sits in the top ten. The specimen was naive CD8+ T cells from blood, with Jurkat cell RNA spiked in. The subset: FACS-sorted CD8+CD4-CCR7+CD45RA+ naive T cells. All receptors come from a human donor in good health. Some libraries in this study had Jurkat cell RNA spiked in.

The V call is TRBV27, the J call TRBJ1-5; TRBD1 matches 7 bases. The CDR3 has 14 amino acids. Losses at the gene ends were 5 bases for V and 3 bases for J; bases not matched to a gene: 4. The germline CDR1 and CDR2 sequences are MNHEY and SMNVEV (reference sequence). The CDR3 DNA follows: TGTGCCAGCAGTCGACAGGGAACCAATCAGCCCCAGCATTTT. It specifies CASSRQGTNQPQHF.

This chain connects TRBV27 to TRBJ2-7; 8 bases line up with TRBD1. J was trimmed by 4 bases and V by 6 bases; bases with no gene match: 8. CDR1 and CDR2 (germline): MNHEY, SMNVEV (reference sequence). The CDR3 is 14 residues long. The CDR3 nucleotides read TGTGCCAGCAGGGACAGGGAGAACCGTTACGAGCAGTACTTC. It translates to CASRDRENRYEQYF.

This clonotype was picked up many times. V is TRBV30 and J is TRBJ2-1; D remains ambiguous. Trimming shortened V by 0 bases and J by 10 bases, and 10 bases separated the two germline ends. There are 12 residues in the CDR3. From germline, CDR1 is GTSNPN and CDR2 SVGIG (reference sequence). CDR3 sequence reads: CAWSVRAIEQFF. The CDR3 DNA follows: TGTGCCTGGAGTGTGAGAGCAATCGAGCAGTTCTTC.

The table lists this clonotype with a count of one. The chain joins TRBV12-3 or TRBV12-4 to TRBJ2-5; TRBD2 aligns across 14 bases. The junction had 7 bases not matched to a gene; V was cut back by 5 bases and J by 5 bases. There are 16 residues in the CDR3. The CDR3 region is CASSTGTSGSPETQYF. The CDR3 DNA reads as TGTGCCAGCAGTACCGGGACTAGCGGGAGTCCGGAGACCCAGTACTTC.

This clonotype has ten or more counts. The rearrangement links TRBV9 to TRBJ2-7; 8 nucleotides line up with TRBD1. The germline gives CDR1 SGDLS, CDR2 YYNGEE. The CDR3 has 15 residues. Trimming removed 3 bases from V and 0 bases from J; junction bases left unmatched: 5. In DNA, the CDR3 is TGTGCCAGCAGCGCAGACAGGGGTAACTCCTACGAGCAGTACTTC. This codes for CASSADRGNSYEQYF. Based on the CDR3 plus reference TRBV9 and TRBJ2-7, the full variable domain is DSGVTQTPKHLITATGQRVTLRCSPRSGDLSVYWYQQSLDQGLQFLIQYYNGEERAKGNILERFSAQQFPDLHSELNLSSLELGDSALYFCASSADRGNSYEQYFGPGTRLTVT.

Details on this clonotype: Relative to the germline gene, one junction end is altered; a read error may explain this. This chain uses TRBV7-9 with TRBJ1-3; tentatively, D is TRBD1 (5 bases). CDR1 is SEHNR and CDR2 is FQNEAQ in the germline V gene (reference sequence). The CDR3 is made up of 17 amino acids. CDR3 sequence reads: CASSPQAGRDSGNTTYF. The CDR3 nucleotides are TGTGCCAGCAGCCCCCAAGCGGGACGCGACTCTGGAAACACCACATATTTT.

CDR3 amino acids: CASSSRTGLSYGYTF. CDR3 nucleotide sequence: TGTGCCAGCAGCTCCCGGACAGGGCTATCGTATGGCTACACCTTC. The rearrangement links TRBV7-9 to TRBJ1-2; 8 bases line up with TRBD1. Trimming removed 4 bases from V and 5 bases from J; junction bases left unmatched: 9. CDR1 and CDR2 (germline): SEHNR, FQNEAQ (reference sequence). The CDR3 loop spans 15 amino acids. Full variable domain (missing parts from reference TRBV7-9 and TRBJ1-2): DTGVSQNPRHKITKRGQNVTFRCDPISEHNRLYWYRQTLGQGPEFLTYFQNEAQLEKSRLLSDRFSAERPKGSFSTLEIQRTEQGDSAMYLCASSSRTGLSYGYTFGSGTRLTVV.

This clonotype was picked up a small number of times. The gene calls are TRBV5-6 and TRBJ1-1, with 11 bases matching TRBD1. This CDR3 region has 13 residues. V dropped 4 bases and J dropped 11; count of bases not matched to a gene: 7. The germline V gene has CDR1 SGHDT and CDR2 YYEEEE. Here the CDR3 reads CASSLTDRGHAFF. The DNA of the CDR3 is TGTGCCAGCAGCCTAACGGACAGGGGGCACGCTTTCTTT. Full variable domain (remainder filled in from reference TRBV5-6 and TRBJ1-1): DAGVTQSPTHLIKTRGQQVTLRCSPKSGHDTVSWYQQALGQGPQFIFQYYEEEERQRGNFPDRFSGHQFPNYSSELNVNALLLGDSALYLCASSLTDRGHAFFGQGTRLTVV.

The genes are TRBV20-1 and TRBJ2-7; D ambiguous. V dropped 0 bases and J dropped 0 bases, with 15 bases sitting between them. The CDR3 spans 16 residues. Germline loops: CDR1 DFQATT, CDR2 SNEGSKA (reference sequence). The CDR3 DNA follows: TGCAGTGCTAGAGATCCCGGCCAGTGGAGCTCCTACGAGCAGTACTTC. Amino acid sequence: CSARDPGQWSSYEQYF.

This clonotype turned up a few times. The rearrangement joins TRBV7-9 to TRBJ1-1; 11 nucleotides align to TRBD1. The CDR3 is 15 residues long. Germline V lookup: CDR1 SEHNR, CDR2 FQNEAQ (reference sequence). The trim removed 5 bases at V and 1 base at J, leaving 3 bases unmatched. The CDR3 DNA reads TGTGCCAGCAGCGGACAGGGGGCTACGAACACTGAAGCTTTCTTT. Protein product: CASSGQGATNTEAFF.

This clonotype was found many times. The rearrangement joins TRBV5-4 to TRBJ2-3; 9 positions agree with TRBD1. CDR1 is SGHNT, CDR2 YYREEE, per germline (reference sequence). The length of the CDR3 is 15 residues. The V gene end was trimmed by 2 bases and the J gene end by 5 bases; junction bases not matched to a gene: 6. CDR3 nucleotide sequence: TGTGCCAGCAGCTTTCGACAGGGGGTTAGAGATACGCAGTATTTT. This encodes CASSFRQGVRDTQYF.

Worth noting for this clonotype: This may be a read error: a much more frequent sequence differs by one nucleotide. V gene TRBV20-1 combines with J gene TRBJ2-7; TRBD1 might be the D (5 bases). CDR1 and CDR2 (germline): DFQATT, SNEGSKA (reference sequence). The V and J ends lost 5 bases and 3 bases respectively, with 17 bases between them. The CDR3 has 14 amino acids. CDR3 sequence reads: CSARPDKELYEQYF. CDR3 coding DNA: TGCAGTGCTCGACCGGACAAGGAGCTCTACGAGCAGTACTTC.

The rearrangement links TRBV5-5 to TRBJ2-1, with 8 bases lining up with TRBD1. With 4 bases clipped from V and 5 bases from J, the junction kept 8 bases outside the gene matches. The CDR3 covers 15 residues. CDR1 SGHKS and CDR2 YYEKEE come from the germline V gene (reference sequence). The CDR3: CASSPYRQGNNEQFF. CDR3 sequence (DNA): TGTGCCAGCAGCCCCTACCGACAGGGGAACAATGAGCAGTTCTTC.

This clonotype was picked up a small number of times. This rearrangement joins TRBV5-1 to TRBJ2-1; 8 positions match TRBD2. This CDR3 comprises 15 residues. Germline lookup yields CDR1 SGHRS and CDR2 YFSETQ. The junction had 3 bases not matched to a gene; V was cut back by 1 base and J by 3 bases. The CDR3 is CASSLSGSDYNEQFF. The CDR3 nucleotides read TGCGCCAGCAGCTTGAGCGGGAGCGACTACAATGAGCAGTTCTTC.

There are many counts of this clonotype. The chain employs TRBV6-1 and TRBJ2-1; tentative D call: TRBD2 (6 bases). V gave up 7 bases and J gave up 7 bases, with 23 bases separating them. Germline CDR1 reads MNHNS; CDR2 reads SASEGT. The CDR3 has 16 amino acids. DNA for the CDR3: TGTGCCAGCACCAACCTCGTGGGAGGATCGGGTAATGAGCAGTTCTTC. Amino acid sequence: CASTNLVGGSGNEQFF.

This clonotype showed up many times. The chain has TRBV6-2 or TRBV6-3 and TRBJ1-5; 10 nucleotides agree with TRBD1. Trimming removed 4 bases from V and 6 bases from J; junction bases left unmatched: 12. In germline, CDR1 is MNHEY, CDR2 SVGEGT. This CDR3 contains 17 residues. CDR3: CASSSEGTGVVFQPQHF. CDR3 sequence (DNA): TGTGCCAGCAGTTCTGAGGGGACAGGGGTAGTTTTTCAGCCCCAGCATTTT.

This clonotype has just a few counts. This chain connects TRBV12-5 to TRBJ2-5; D possibly corresponds to TRBD2 (6 bases). V was clipped by 7 bases and J by 5 bases, with 14 bases between them. The germline CDR1 and CDR2 sequences are LGHNT and FRNRAP. The CDR3 length is 13 residues. In DNA, the CDR3 is TGTGCTAGTGCCTCGGGAGTAAGGGAGACCCAGTACTTC. This gives the protein CASASGVRETQYF.

In this sample, this clonotype turned up many times. The V and J genes are TRBV27 and TRBJ2-7, with TRBD2 identical over 12 bases. The CDR3 totals 15 residues. From germline, CDR1 is MNHEY and CDR2 SMNVEV (reference sequence). V lost 5 bases and J lost 2; bases outside the gene matches: 4. The CDR3 is CASSPRLAGAYEQYF. In nucleotides, the CDR3 is TGTGCCAGCAGTCCCAGACTAGCGGGAGCCTACGAGCAGTACTTC.